A selection of T cell receptor beta chains follows, all from one sample in a study of T-cell memory formation after mild COVID-19. TCRdb reprocessed the 5' RACE reads with MiXCR, giving one entry per CDR3 protein. The sample has under 550,000 distinct CDR3 sequences, about 20% seen once; the top ten hold around a fifth. The specimen was PBMCs or a T cell subset sorted from them (not recorded which). The source of these receptors is a man aged 18-30 years who had mild COVID-19 (a few samples of this study predate the infection). Cell type and time point are not known. CDR3s include the opening cysteine and the closing phenylalanine or tryptophan. The order of the fields is D gene, CDR3 length, clone size, J gene, V gene, CDR3 DNA, CDR3 protein. D genes are given only for firm matches. Clone sizes are given selectively: once, few, many, or a class where the clone is expanded.

-	14	many	TRBJ2-3	TRBV7-2	TGTGCCAGCAGCTCAGGGTATAGCACAGATACGCAGTATTTT	CASSSGYSTDTQYF
-	17	few	TRBJ2-3	TRBV20-1	TGCAGTGCTAGACGACCAGGGGACGGGCTGTGGGCAGATACGCAGTATTTT	CSARRPGDGLWADTQYF
TRBD1	16	-	TRBJ1-3	TRBV4-3	TGCGCCAGCAGCCGAGAAACAGGGGTCTCTGGAAACACCATATATTTT	CASSRETGVSGNTIYF
TRBD2	13	-	TRBJ2-3	TRBV20-1	TGCAGTGCTACGGGGGGGCTCGGGGATACGCAGTATTTT	CSATGGLGDTQYF
-	16	few	TRBJ1-4	TRBV10-3	TGTGCCATCAGTGAGTCGTTCGGGGCGGCTGATGAAAAACTGTTTTTT	CAISESFGAADEKLFF
TRBD2	15	few	TRBJ2-3	TRBV3-1	TGTGCCAGCAGCCGACTAGCGGGGGGGCAAGATACGCAGTATTTT	CASSRLAGGQDTQYF
-	16	few	TRBJ2-1	TRBV12-3/TRBV12-4	TGTGCCAGCAGCCTATCCGGGTGGGGGGCCTACAATGAGCAGTTCTTC	CASSLSGWGAYNEQFF
-	17	few	TRBJ2-3	TRBV9	TGTGCCAGCAGCGTAGTTGACCCGCCGGGAGGCACAGATACGCAGTATTTT	CASSVVDPPGGTDTQYF
-	16	few	TRBJ1-2	TRBV7-9	TGTGCCAGCAGCCGGTCGGGGTCGACAGTCATGGATGGCTACACCTTC	CASSRSGSTVMDGYTF
-	16	-	TRBJ1-2	TRBV6-5	TGTGCCAGCAGTTACCTCCCCCGGGGCTTCGGCTATGGCTACACCTTC	CASSYLPRGFGYGYTF
TRBD1	15	-	TRBJ2-7	TRBV9	TGTGCCAGCAGCGTAGGACAGGGAGTGAACTACGAGCAGTACTTC	CASSVGQGVNYEQYF
-	15	-	TRBJ2-7	TRBV6-5	TGTGCCAGCAGTCCGCGGACAGATAGCTCCTACGAGCAGTACTTC	CASSPRTDSSYEQYF
-	14	few	TRBJ2-2	TRBV12-5	TGTGCTAGTGGTTTGGTACACTTTACCGGGGAGCTGTTTTTT	CASGLVHFTGELFF
-	14	many	TRBJ2-5	TRBV12-3/TRBV12-4	TGTGCCAGCAGTTTAGCGCTAGCTCGCGGGACCCAGTACTTC	CASSLALARGTQYF
TRBD1	14	once	TRBJ1-2	TRBV4-3	TGCGCCAGCAGCCGAGAGGACAGGGGAGAAGGCTACACCTTC	CASSREDRGEGYTF
TRBD2	15	-	TRBJ2-3	TRBV7-2	TGTGCCAGCAGCTTAGGGCGGACTAGCGGGTATACGCAGTATTTT	CASSLGRTSGYTQYF
TRBD1	15	few	TRBJ2-2	TRBV9	TGTGCCAGCAGCGTAGTGGACAGGGACACCGGGGAGCTGTTTTTT	CASSVVDRDTGELFF
-	15	-	TRBJ2-7	TRBV7-8	TGTGCCAGCAGCTTAGGGGGAACCCCCTTCGTCGAGCAGTACTTC	CASSLGGTPFVEQYF
-	15	many	TRBJ2-7	TRBV6-2/TRBV6-3	TGTGCCAGCAGTTACTCTACCGTTCGCCGGGGGGAGCAGTACTTC	CASSYSTVRRGEQYF
TRBD2	15	-	TRBJ2-5	TRBV9	TGTGCCAGCAGCGTAGGGACTAGAGGGCAAGAGACCCAGTACTTC	CASSVGTRGQETQYF
TRBD1	14	many	TRBJ2-6	TRBV20-1	TGCAGTGCTACCCAGGGGGCTGGGGCCAACGTCCTGACTTTC	CSATQGAGANVLTF
-	14	few	TRBJ1-1	TRBV5-6	TGTGCCAGCAGCTTGCCCAGGATGAACACTGAAGCTTTCTTT	CASSLPRMNTEAFF
-	12	-	TRBJ2-3	TRBV7-8	TGTGCCAGCAGCTTTCAAACAGATACGCAGTATTTT	CASSFQTDTQYF